This T cell receptor (beta chain) was retrieved from a study of cytomegalovirus exposure and HLA in healthy donors. Primers: 60 Vbeta forward and 13 Jbeta reverse. The data were produced by immunoSEQ multiplex PCR, yet TCRdb's version contains in-frame clones alone and is incomplete. Of about 180,000 clones listed, around 74% were seen once; the top ten hold around 2.5%. Trimming pared 4 bases from V and 0 bases from J, leaving 12 bases between. Germline V gene data show CDR1 as LGHNA and CDR2 as YNFKEQ. CDR3 length: 16 residues. The rearrangement uses TRBV4-2 and TRBJ1-4, with a tentative D call TRBD1 (6 bases). The sequencing sample was made of PBMCs. The receptor was derived from a female donor in good health and CMV-seronegative. CDR3 bases: TGTGCCAGCAGCCCGGGGAAGGGGGCAACTAATGAAAAACTGTTTTTT. It encodes CASSPGKGATNEKLFF.